This T cell receptor beta chain was obtained from a study of control samples from healthy donors and cancer patients. V lost 5 bases to trimming and J lost 4 bases, with 12 bases between them. There are 15 residues in the CDR3. The germline V gene encodes CDR1 SGHTA and CDR2 FQGNSA. The assay was immunoSEQ multiplex PCR, and TCRdb's table has in-frame clones only and misses some. The sample has about 100,000 clones; about 90% are singletons. This clonotype originated in a woman in her fifties or sixties in good health. This sequence joins TRBV7-2 and TRBJ1-6, with D tentatively TRBD1 (5 bases). Material for sequencing was blood. CDR3 DNA sequence: TGTGCCAGCAGCCCCCTTAGGGGTTATAATTCACCCCTCCACTTT. Encoded protein: CASSPLRGYNSPLHF.